Each of the 5 T cell receptor beta chains below was sequenced from the same sample in a study of cytomegalovirus exposure and HLA in healthy donors. The PCR employed 60 Vbeta primers together with 13 Jbeta primers. TCRdb's copy holds only in-frame clones and misses some; the assay was immunoSEQ multiplex PCR. The sample lists 100,000 to 150,000 clones; 60% to 85% were seen once. The sequencing sample was made of PBMCs. The receptors stem from a man aged 50 to 60 in good health and CMV-seronegative.

This chain links TRBV19 with TRBJ1-5, with 9 bases matching TRBD1. Trimming removed 0 bases from V and 4 bases from J; junction bases left unmatched: 4. The CDR3 consists of 16 residues. Germline V gene lookup returns CDR1 LNHDA and CDR2 SQIVND (reference sequence). CDR3 protein: CASSIDGTGRNQPQHF. The CDR3 nucleotides are TGTGCCAGTAGTATAGATGGGACAGGGAGAAATCAGCCCCAGCATTTT.

This clone was detected only a few times. V is TRBV7-2 and J is TRBJ2-5; D may be TRBD2 (6 bases). The CDR3 is 13 residues long. Germline CDR1 is SGHTA and CDR2 is FQGNSA. Deletions cut 5 bases from V and 5 bases from J, with 12 bases between. The CDR3 coding sequence is TGTGCCAGCAGCCGAGCGGGCGGGGAGACCCAGTACTTC. Its translation is CASSRAGGETQYF. The variable domain in full, completed from reference TRBV7-2 and TRBJ2-5, reads GAGVSQSPSNKVTEKGKDVELRCDPISGHTALYWYRQSLGQGLEFLIYFQGNSAPDKSGLPSDRFSAERTGGSVSTLTIQRTQQEDSAVYLCASSRAGGETQYFGPGTRLLVL.

This chain uses TRBV19 with TRBJ2-5, with a weak D call TRBD2 (6 bases). V lost 3 bases to trimming and J lost 5 bases, with 16 bases between them. The CDR3 sequence is 15 residues long. Per the germline V gene, CDR1 is LNHDA and CDR2 is SQIVND (reference sequence). CDR3 DNA sequence: TGTGCCAGTAGTATCCGGGGATGGGGGGTGGAGACCCAGTACTTC. Translation: CASSIRGWGVETQYF.

This clone was counted only a few times. CDR3 coding DNA: TGTGCCAGCAGTCCATCAGCAGGAAATCAGCCCCAGCATTTT. Residues: CASSPSAGNQPQHF. This chain joins TRBV7-8 and TRBJ1-5; no reliable D call. This CDR3 is 14 amino acids long. Trimming removed 6 bases from V and 4 bases from J, with 13 bases in between. Germline V gene lookup returns CDR1 SGHVS and CDR2 FQNEAQ.

V gene TRBV7-2 combines with J gene TRBJ2-5; TRBD2 aligns across 7 bases. The CDR3 consists of 17 residues. V was pared by 5 bases and J by 3 bases, with 15 bases of the junction left unmatched. Germline CDR1 reads SGHTA; CDR2 reads FQGNSA. CDR3 nucleotides: TGTGCCAGCAGCCTCACCTCCGGGACTACGAGGAAAGAGACCCAGTACTTC. Its protein product is CASSLTSGTTRKETQYF.